This T cell receptor (beta chain) comes out of a study of cytomegalovirus exposure and HLA in healthy donors. General study findings and limits: The authors confirmed in vitro that a few CMV-associated chains were specific for CMV antigens.

Details on this clone: No antigen is known for it.

Deletions cut 4 bases from V and 6 bases from J, with 15 bases between. The CDR3 has 15 amino acids. Per germline, CDR1 MNHEY and CDR2 SMNVEV (reference sequence). The PCR made use of 60 Vbeta and 13 Jbeta primers. Using immunoSEQ multiplex PCR, the repertoire was profiled, and TCRdb retains in-frame clones only, with some absent. Here the sample spans under 250,000 clones, approximately 81% being singletons. The chain combines TRBV27 with TRBJ2-2, with D tentatively TRBD1 (6 bases). The receptor was isolated from a woman aged 60-75 years in good health and CMV-seropositive. The source material was PBMCs. CDR3 bases: TGTGCCAGCAGTTGGGCCATACAGGGCCCCGGGGAGCTGTTTTTT. The encoded protein is CASSWAIQGPGELFF.